Listed below are T cell receptor beta chains from one sample, sequenced in a study of a mutant IDH1 vaccine in newly diagnosed glioma. Using immunoSEQ multiplex PCR, the repertoire was profiled, and TCRdb retains in-frame clones only, with some absent. This sample carries about 55,000 clones, 80% of them seen once, and the ten largest clones take 5% to 7.5%. These receptors have no identified antigens. The specimen was PBMCs, collected from a glioma patient whose treatment included an IDH1 peptide vaccine. These receptors were taken from a man aged 35-49 years with glioma. The CDR3 runs from the conserved cysteine through the conserved F or W. Each record gives: CDR3 DNA, CDR3 protein, D gene, V gene, CDR3 length, J gene, clone size. D genes are given only for firm matches. Clone size is stated in some rows and not others, as once, few, many or a class when expanded.

cdr3_nt: TGTGCCAGCAGTTACGAGACAGGGGGTCGGTATGGCTACACCTTC; cdr3_aa: CASSYETGGRYGYTF; d_call: TRBD1; v_call: TRBV6-5; cdr3_length: 15; j_call: TRBJ1-2; clone_size: NA
cdr3_nt: TGTGCCAGCAGCGAGGGGGTGGGTCAGCCCCAGCATTTT; cdr3_aa: CASSEGVGQPQHF; d_call: NA; v_call: TRBV9; cdr3_length: 13; j_call: TRBJ1-5; clone_size: NA
cdr3_nt: TGCGCCAGCAGCGCTCAGCTCGCCTTAGCCAAAAACATTCAGTACTTC; cdr3_aa: CASSAQLALAKNIQYF; d_call: NA; v_call: TRBV5-1; cdr3_length: 16; j_call: TRBJ2-4; clone_size: few
cdr3_nt: TGTGCCAGCGCTGACCGGATCACTGAAGCTTTCTTT; cdr3_aa: CASADRITEAFF; d_call: NA; v_call: TRBV6-6; cdr3_length: 12; j_call: TRBJ1-1; clone_size: NA
cdr3_nt: TGTGCCAGCAGCCCACAACGCGCTTTGGGCACTGAAGCTTTCTTT; cdr3_aa: CASSPQRALGTEAFF; d_call: NA; v_call: TRBV11-2; cdr3_length: 15; j_call: TRBJ1-1; clone_size: NA
cdr3_nt: TGTGCCAGCAGCTTGCTGGACGGTAACAATGAGCAGTTCTTC; cdr3_aa: CASSLLDGNNEQFF; d_call: NA; v_call: TRBV5-4; cdr3_length: 14; j_call: TRBJ2-1; clone_size: NA
cdr3_nt: TGTGCCAGCAGCCTGGGTGGCACCTATGGCTACACCTTC; cdr3_aa: CASSLGGTYGYTF; d_call: NA; v_call: TRBV5-5; cdr3_length: 13; j_call: TRBJ1-2; clone_size: once
cdr3_nt: TGTGCCATCAGTGAGTCCCCGACCCGGGGGAATGGCTACACCTTC; cdr3_aa: CAISESPTRGNGYTF; d_call: NA; v_call: TRBV10-3; cdr3_length: 15; j_call: TRBJ1-2; clone_size: NA
cdr3_nt: TGTGCCAGCAGCCCCGGTGGGAAGCAGGGCCGCTACACCTTC; cdr3_aa: CASSPGGKQGRYTF; d_call: NA; v_call: TRBV6-5; cdr3_length: 14; j_call: TRBJ1-2; clone_size: few
cdr3_nt: TGCGCCAGCAGCTTGGAGACTAGCGGGGCGTTGCGGGAGCAGTTCTTC; cdr3_aa: CASSLETSGALREQFF; d_call: TRBD2; v_call: TRBV5-1; cdr3_length: 16; j_call: TRBJ2-1; clone_size: NA
cdr3_nt: TGTGCCAGCAGCCTGACAGGGGGTATTACCGGGGAGCTGTTTTTT; cdr3_aa: CASSLTGGITGELFF; d_call: TRBD1; v_call: TRBV7-8; cdr3_length: 15; j_call: TRBJ2-2; clone_size: NA
cdr3_nt: TGTGCCAACCCACGTGGCGCCCCTAACTATGGCTACACCTTC; cdr3_aa: CANPRGAPNYGYTF; d_call: NA; v_call: TRBV6-4; cdr3_length: 14; j_call: TRBJ1-2; clone_size: NA
cdr3_nt: TGTGCCAGCTATGGCCCAGACAGAAACTCCTATGGCTACACCTTC; cdr3_aa: CASYGPDRNSYGYTF; d_call: NA; v_call: TRBV27; cdr3_length: 15; j_call: TRBJ1-2; clone_size: NA
cdr3_nt: TGTGCCAGCAGCCCCGGGACTAGCGGGGGTTGGCAAGAGACCCAGTACTTC; cdr3_aa: CASSPGTSGGWQETQYF; d_call: TRBD2; v_call: TRBV11-3; cdr3_length: 17; j_call: TRBJ2-5; clone_size: NA
cdr3_nt: TGTGCCAGCCTTACAGGGTCGACAACTAATGAAAAACTGTTTTTT; cdr3_aa: CASLTGSTTNEKLFF; d_call: NA; v_call: TRBV2; cdr3_length: 15; j_call: TRBJ1-4; clone_size: NA
cdr3_nt: TGTGCCAGCAGCCGAACAGGGTATGGCACAGATACGCAGTATTTT; cdr3_aa: CASSRTGYGTDTQYF; d_call: NA; v_call: TRBV5-8; cdr3_length: 15; j_call: TRBJ2-3; clone_size: NA
cdr3_nt: TGTGCCAGCAGCCCACGGGACAGCAATCAGCCCCAGCATTTT; cdr3_aa: CASSPRDSNQPQHF; d_call: NA; v_call: TRBV6-5; cdr3_length: 14; j_call: TRBJ1-5; clone_size: NA
cdr3_nt: TGTGCCTGGAGTGTCTCGACAACACTGTTTTTT; cdr3_aa: CAWSVSTTLFF; d_call: NA; v_call: TRBV30; cdr3_length: 11; j_call: TRBJ1-4; clone_size: few
cdr3_nt: TGTGCCAGCAGTCCGACAGGGGCCGGGGGGGAAAAACTGTTTTTT; cdr3_aa: CASSPTGAGGEKLFF; d_call: TRBD1; v_call: TRBV7-6; cdr3_length: 15; j_call: TRBJ1-4; clone_size: NA